This T cell receptor (beta chain) came from a study of cytomegalovirus exposure and HLA in healthy donors. Study-level findings and limits: TCR beta V- and J-gene trimming, according to a later analysis, was linked to a missense DCLRE1C variant. Compared with the roughly 730-donor mean, an Asian-associated ancestry cluster reportedly had fewer N-insertions, according to a later analysis. In vitro data verified a few CMV-associated chains as specific for CMV antigens. Within the data, a cluster of highly shared sequence variants was likely a sequencing artifact.

With 60 Vbeta and 13 Jbeta primers, the PCR was carried out. Assay used: immunoSEQ multiplex PCR; TCRdb lists only in-frame clones, some missing. The top ten hold 7% to 10% of the sample, which has approximately 32,000 clones, more than 70% seen once. The CDR3 is 14 residues long. Germline lookup yields CDR1 SGHVS and CDR2 FNYEAQ. Unmatched junction bases numbered 4, after V lost 4 bases and J lost 2 bases. This clone was detected only a few times. What it recognizes is unknown. The receptor comes from a woman in her thirties in good health and CMV-seropositive. The chain links TRBV7-6 to TRBJ2-7, with TRBD2 matching over 8 bases. Sequenced input: PBMCs. The CDR3 spells CASSSGTRPYEQYF. DNA of the CDR3: TGTGCCAGCAGCTCCGGGACTAGGCCCTACGAGCAGTACTTC.